The rows below give T cell receptor beta chains drawn from one sample of a study of T cells in Graves' hyperthyroidism and ophthalmopathy. TCRdb re-called the multiplex PCR reads with MiXCR, one entry per CDR3 protein. The sample consists of 600,000 to 850,000 distinct CDR3 sequences, roughly a sixth of them appearing once. Sample: blood. The source is a woman aged 50 to 60 with Graves' hyperthyroidism that later progressed to Graves' ophthalmopathy. CDR3s include the opening cysteine and the closing phenylalanine or tryptophan. The D gene is left open where the match is weak. Clone size, where shown, is once, few, many, or a class for clones that have expanded.

>TRBV20-1|TRBJ2-3|many|.
CSARGQGGATQYF
TGCAGTGCTAGAGGTCAGGGTGGAGCTACGCAGTATTTT
>TRBV27|TRBJ2-5|many|.
CASSLSAYQETQYF
TGTGCCAGCAGTTTATCAGCTTACCAAGAGACCCAGTACTTC
>TRBV20-1|TRBJ2-3|few|TRBD1
CSAGTGGTPTDTQYF
TGCAGTGCAGGGACAGGGGGAACCCCCACAGATACGCAGTATTTT
>TRBV20-1|TRBJ2-5|many|.
CSADRGGETQYF
TGCAGTGCCGACCGAGGGGGTGAGACCCAGTACTTC
>TRBV11-1|TRBJ2-5|many|.
CASSNPPGRQHETQYF
TGTGCCAGCAGCAACCCCCCCGGGAGACAGCACGAGACCCAGTACTTC
>TRBV20-1|TRBJ2-1|few|TRBD2
CSARTPGLAFGNEQFF
TGCAGTGCTAGAACCCCGGGACTAGCGTTTGGCAATGAGCAGTTCTTC
>TRBV9|TRBJ1-2|few|.
CASGGLRGYTF
TGTGCCAGCGGGGGGCTGAGGGGCTACACCTTC
>TRBV4-1|TRBJ2-7|many|.
CASSQVGNSYEQYF
TGCGCCAGCAGCCAGGTCGGGAACTCCTACGAGCAGTACTTC
>TRBV20-1|TRBJ2-5|few|TRBD2
CSAGGLAEETQYF
TGCAGTGCTGGGGGACTAGCTGAGGAGACCCAGTACTTC
>TRBV27|TRBJ2-2|few|TRBD1
CASRGGTGNTGELFF
TGTGCCAGCAGGGGCGGGACAGGAAACACCGGGGAGCTGTTTTTT
>TRBV25-1|TRBJ2-5|few|.
CASSETPGTLGETQYF
TGTGCCAGCAGTGAAACGCCAGGGACCCTCGGAGAGACCCAGTACTTC
>TRBV12-3/TRBV12-4|TRBJ2-2|.|.
CASSLLTSNTGELFF
TGTGCCAGCAGTTTGTTGACCTCGAACACCGGGGAGCTGTTTTTT
>TRBV9|TRBJ1-5|many|.
CASSVGSTYQPQHF
TGTGCCAGCAGCGTAGGATCCACTTATCAGCCCCAGCATTTT
>TRBV6-1|TRBJ1-1|.|.
CASSEASRVTTGAFF
TGTGCCAGCAGTGAAGCGAGCAGGGTGACGACTGGAGCTTTCTTT
>TRBV12-3/TRBV12-4|TRBJ1-3|.|.
CASSRIPSGNTIYF
TGTGCCAGCAGTAGAATTCCCTCTGGAAACACCATATATTTT
>TRBV6-1|TRBJ2-4|.|TRBD2
CASNAPSGGAVVKNIQYF
TGTGCCAGCAACGCCCCTAGCGGGGGGGCTGTTGTCAAAAACATTCAGTACTTC
>TRBV28|TRBJ2-7|many|.
CASSFAKEQYF
TGTGCCAGCAGTTTCGCGAAAGAGCAGTACTTC
>TRBV6-1|TRBJ2-3|once|TRBD2
CASSKRLAADTQYF
TGTGCCAGCAGTAAGCGACTAGCGGCAGATACGCAGTATTTT
>TRBV7-2|TRBJ1-4|.|.
CASSPLLREKLFF
TGTGCCAGCAGCCCGCTCCTTCGGGAAAAACTGTTTTTT
>TRBV15|TRBJ2-1|few|.
CATSRRGGSYNEQFF
TGTGCCACCAGCAGGCGGGGAGGTTCCTACAATGAGCAGTTCTTC
>TRBV6-5|TRBJ1-6|.|.
CASSYSSTIQGSPLHF
TGTGCCAGCAGTTACTCGTCGACTATTCAGGGATCACCCCTCCACTTT
>TRBV2|TRBJ1-4|.|.
CASRMGTIDREKLFF
TGTGCCAGCAGGATGGGGACAATCGACCGTGAAAAACTGTTTTTT
>TRBV4-2|TRBJ1-6|.|.
CASSQDRDSSYNSPLHF
TGTGCCAGCAGCCAAGATCGCGACAGCTCCTATAATTCACCCCTCCACTTT
>TRBV11-2|TRBJ2-5|many|.
CASSPPGAGSETQYF
TGTGCCAGCAGCCCCCCGGGGGCAGGGTCAGAGACCCAGTACTTC
>TRBV11-2|TRBJ1-6|few|.
CASSLADSGVDNSPLHF
TGTGCCAGCAGCTTAGCTGACAGCGGTGTCGATAATTCACCCCTCCACTTT
>TRBV11-2|TRBJ2-1|many|TRBD1
CASSFDRGEQFF
TGTGCCAGCAGCTTCGACAGGGGGGAGCAGTTCTTC
>TRBV10-3|TRBJ2-7|.|.
CASTPSGYEQYF
TGTGCCAGCACCCCATCGGGCTACGAGCAGTACTTC
>TRBV19|TRBJ2-1|.|.
CASSIDSIGTYNEQFF
TGTGCCAGTAGTATAGATTCGATCGGGACCTACAATGAGCAGTTCTTC
>TRBV4-1|TRBJ1-2|.|.
CASSRETVNYGYTF
TGCGCCAGCAGCCGAGAGACAGTTAACTATGGCTACACCTTC
>TRBV19|TRBJ1-4|.|.
CASSIGGSNEKLFF
TGTGCCAGTAGTATCGGGGGCTCTAATGAAAAACTGTTTTTT
>TRBV27|TRBJ2-2|many|.
CASSSFDTPNTGELFF
TGTGCCAGCAGTTCCTTCGACACTCCTAACACCGGGGAGCTGTTTTTT
>TRBV12-3/TRBV12-4|TRBJ1-2|many|.
CASSLAGAAYGYTF
TGTGCCAGCAGTCTCGCAGGGGCCGCGTATGGCTACACCTTC
>TRBV27|TRBJ1-5|.|.
CASSSQFTGRSNQPQHF
TGTGCCAGCAGTTCTCAGTTTACAGGGAGAAGCAATCAGCCCCAGCATTTT
>TRBV3-1|TRBJ2-7|few|.
CASSHGGQFDHYEQYF
TGTGCCAGCAGCCATGGGGGCCAGTTTGACCATTACGAGCAGTACTTC
>TRBV7-9|TRBJ2-7|many|.
CASSLVRGSDEQYF
TGTGCCAGCAGCTTAGTACGGGGGTCGGACGAGCAGTACTTC
>TRBV28|TRBJ2-3|many|TRBD2
CASSFYDGLAGTGDTDTQYF
TGTGCCAGCAGTTTTTACGATGGACTAGCGGGTACTGGGGACACAGATACGCAGTATTTT
>TRBV2|TRBJ2-5|many|TRBD2
CASRSGVQETQYF
TGTGCCAGCAGGAGCGGGGTCCAAGAGACCCAGTACTTC
>TRBV20-1|TRBJ1-4|few|.
CSAKFLKSLANEKLFF
TGCAGTGCTAAGTTCTTGAAGAGTCTGGCTAATGAAAAACTGTTTTTT
>TRBV7-9|TRBJ1-5|few|TRBD1
CASSSYRGGLSQPQHF
TGTGCCAGCAGCTCTTACAGGGGAGGGCTGAGTCAGCCCCAGCATTTT
>TRBV14|TRBJ2-1|once|.
CASSQEGQGLDFYNEQFF
TGTGCCAGCAGCCAAGAGGGCCAGGGGCTGGACTTCTACAATGAGCAGTTCTTC
>TRBV12-3/TRBV12-4|TRBJ1-4|many|.
CASSPLQGISEKLFF
TGTGCCAGCAGTCCCTTACAGGGCATCAGCGAAAAACTGTTTTTT
>TRBV11-2|TRBJ1-2|many|.
CASSLDAQGYGYTF
TGTGCCAGCAGCTTAGATGCTCAAGGCTATGGCTACACCTTC
>TRBV6-1|TRBJ1-2|many|TRBD1
CASSVPGQRNYGYTF
TGTGCCAGCAGTGTTCCGGGACAGCGAAACTATGGCTACACCTTC
>TRBV18|TRBJ1-4|many|.
CASSPGPQSSEKLFF
TGTGCCAGCTCACCGGGGCCTCAAAGCTCTGAAAAACTGTTTTTT
>TRBV2|TRBJ2-3|few|.
CASSEDQLLGTDTQYF
TGTGCCAGCAGTGAGGATCAGCTCCTAGGGACAGATACGCAGTATTTT
>TRBV3-1|TRBJ2-1|.|.
CASSQVREVGHGEQFF
TGTGCCAGCAGCCAAGTGAGGGAGGTGGGGCACGGTGAGCAGTTCTTC
>TRBV3-1|TRBJ2-1|many|.
CASSQQAGRGNEQFF
TGTGCCAGCAGCCAACAAGCGGGGAGGGGGAATGAGCAGTTCTTC
>TRBV6-1|TRBJ1-3|.|TRBD1
CASSPGGPSLRIGNTIYF
TGTGCCAGCAGTCCAGGGGGCCCGTCTTTGAGGATTGGAAACACCATATATTTT